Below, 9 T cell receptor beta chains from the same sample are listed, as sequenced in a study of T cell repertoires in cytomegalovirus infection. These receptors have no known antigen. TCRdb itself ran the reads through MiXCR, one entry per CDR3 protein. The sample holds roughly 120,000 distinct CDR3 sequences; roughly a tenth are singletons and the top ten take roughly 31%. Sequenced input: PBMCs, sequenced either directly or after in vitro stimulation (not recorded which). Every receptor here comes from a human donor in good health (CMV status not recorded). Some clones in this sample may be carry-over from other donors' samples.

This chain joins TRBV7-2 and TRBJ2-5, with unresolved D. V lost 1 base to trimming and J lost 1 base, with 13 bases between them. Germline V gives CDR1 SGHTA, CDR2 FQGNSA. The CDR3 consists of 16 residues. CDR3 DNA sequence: TGTGCCAGCAGCTTAGTGACATGGCAGTCCCAAGAGACCCAGTACTTC. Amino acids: CASSLVTWQSQETQYF.

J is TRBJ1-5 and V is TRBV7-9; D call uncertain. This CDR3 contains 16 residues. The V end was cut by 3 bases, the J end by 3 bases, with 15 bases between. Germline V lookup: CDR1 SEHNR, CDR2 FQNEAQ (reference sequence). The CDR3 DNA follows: TGTGCCAGCAGCTTTTATCCCGACACATTCAATCAGCCCCAGCATTTT. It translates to CASSFYPDTFNQPQHF.

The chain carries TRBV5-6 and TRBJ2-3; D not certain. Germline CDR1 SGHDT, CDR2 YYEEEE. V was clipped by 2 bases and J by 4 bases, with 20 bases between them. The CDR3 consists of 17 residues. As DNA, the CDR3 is TGTGCCAGCAGCTTCCCGCTCGACCCATTGGGTGCAGATACGCAGTATTTT. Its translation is CASSFPLDPLGADTQYF. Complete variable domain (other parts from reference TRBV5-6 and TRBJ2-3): DAGVTQSPTHLIKTRGQQVTLRCSPKSGHDTVSWYQQALGQGPQFIFQYYEEEERQRGNFPDRFSGHQFPNYSSELNVNALLLGDSALYLCASSFPLDPLGADTQYFGPGTRLTVL.

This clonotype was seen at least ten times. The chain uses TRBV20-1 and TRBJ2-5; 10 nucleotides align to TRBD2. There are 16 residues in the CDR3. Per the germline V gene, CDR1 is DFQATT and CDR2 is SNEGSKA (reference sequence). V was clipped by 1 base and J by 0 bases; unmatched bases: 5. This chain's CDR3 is CSARAALAGNQETQYF. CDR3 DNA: TGCAGTGCTAGAGCCGCACTAGCGGGAAACCAAGAGACCCAGTACTTC.

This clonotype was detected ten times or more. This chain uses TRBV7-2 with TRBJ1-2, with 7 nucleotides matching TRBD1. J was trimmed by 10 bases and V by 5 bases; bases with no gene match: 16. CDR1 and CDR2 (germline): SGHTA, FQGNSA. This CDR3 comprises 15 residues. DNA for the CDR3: TGTGCCAGCAGCCTACTAAGAAGAGGGGGCGGCTCCTACACCTTC. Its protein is CASSLLRRGGGSYTF.

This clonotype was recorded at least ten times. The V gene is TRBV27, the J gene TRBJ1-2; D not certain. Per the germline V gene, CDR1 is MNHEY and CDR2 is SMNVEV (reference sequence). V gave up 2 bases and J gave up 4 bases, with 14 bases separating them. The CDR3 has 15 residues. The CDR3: CASSLSSGRVYGYTF. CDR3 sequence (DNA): TGTGCCAGCAGTTTAAGTTCAGGAAGGGTCTATGGCTACACCTTC.

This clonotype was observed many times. This chain's CDR3 is CASSQDGGRGQPQHF. The CDR3 DNA follows: TGCGCCAGCAGCCAAGATGGCGGTCGGGGCCAGCCCCAGCATTTT. V gene TRBV4-1 combines with J gene TRBJ1-5; possibly TRBD1 for D (5 bases). This CDR3 spans 15 amino acids. From germline, CDR1 is MGHRA and CDR2 YSYEKL. V lost 0 bases and J lost 7, with 13 bases in between.

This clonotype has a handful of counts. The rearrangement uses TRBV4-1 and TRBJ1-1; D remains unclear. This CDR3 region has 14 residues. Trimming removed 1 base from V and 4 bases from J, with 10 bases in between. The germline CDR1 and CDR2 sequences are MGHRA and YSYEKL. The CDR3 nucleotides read TGCGCCAGCAGCCAAGCTGGGAAGGTCACTGAAGCTTTCTTT. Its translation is CASSQAGKVTEAFF.

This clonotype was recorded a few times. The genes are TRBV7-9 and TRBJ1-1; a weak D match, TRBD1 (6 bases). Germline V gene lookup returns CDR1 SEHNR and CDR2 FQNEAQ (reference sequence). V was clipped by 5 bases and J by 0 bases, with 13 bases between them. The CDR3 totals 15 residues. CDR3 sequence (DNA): TGTGCCAGCAGCCCGGCGGGACATGTGAACACTGAAGCTTTCTTT. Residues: CASSPAGHVNTEAFF. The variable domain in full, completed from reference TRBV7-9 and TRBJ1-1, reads DTGVSQNPRHKITKRGQNVTFRCDPISEHNRLYWYRQTLGQGPEFLTYFQNEAQLEKSRLLSDRFSAERPKGSFSTLEIQRTEQGDSAMYLCASSPAGHVNTEAFFGQGTRLTVV.